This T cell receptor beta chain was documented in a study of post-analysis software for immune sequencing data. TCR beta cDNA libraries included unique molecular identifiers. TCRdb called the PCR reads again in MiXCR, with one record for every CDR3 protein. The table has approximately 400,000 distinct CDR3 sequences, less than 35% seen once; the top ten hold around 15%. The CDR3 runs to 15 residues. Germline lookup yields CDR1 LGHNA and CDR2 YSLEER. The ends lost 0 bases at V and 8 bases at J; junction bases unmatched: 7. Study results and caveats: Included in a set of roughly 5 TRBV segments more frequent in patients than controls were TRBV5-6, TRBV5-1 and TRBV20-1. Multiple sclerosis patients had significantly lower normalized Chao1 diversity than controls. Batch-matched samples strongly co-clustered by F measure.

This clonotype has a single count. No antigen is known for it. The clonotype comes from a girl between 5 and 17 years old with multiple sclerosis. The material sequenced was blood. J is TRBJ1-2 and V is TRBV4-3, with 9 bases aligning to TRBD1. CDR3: CASSQDRTGEEGYTF. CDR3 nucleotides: TGCGCCAGCAGCCAAGATCGGACAGGGGAAGAGGGCTACACCTTC.